This is a list of T cell receptor beta chains from one sample in a study of T cells in Graves' hyperthyroidism and ophthalmopathy. A single record per CDR3 protein comes from TCRdb applying MiXCR to the multiplex PCR reads. Among hundreds of thousands of distinct CDR3 sequences listed, around 15% were seen once. Source material: blood. These receptors all come from a woman aged 18-35 years with Graves' hyperthyroidism. Both conserved end residues are trimmed from each CDR3. A D gene is named only where the DNA matches it firmly. Clone size is stated in some rows and not others, as once, few, many or a class when expanded.

ASSPGGGEEAF	TRBJ1-1	TRBV18	NA	many
ASSVGGQGAYEQY	TRBJ2-7	TRBV9	TRBD1	many
ASTYGRGPYEQY	TRBJ2-7	TRBV28	NA	many
ASSSTSGRFEQF	TRBJ2-1	TRBV5-1	TRBD2	NA
ASSLVPAPTTTDTQY	TRBJ2-3	TRBV7-9	NA	NA
ASSFWRESDTGELF	TRBJ2-2	TRBV11-3	TRBD2	NA
AWIQGGYEQY	TRBJ2-7	TRBV30	NA	many
AWSPGLAGGPLNEQY	TRBJ2-7	TRBV30	TRBD2	many
ASSLPPTQNTEAF	TRBJ1-1	TRBV7-3	NA	NA
SVRGLAASYNEQF	TRBJ2-1	TRBV29-1	TRBD2	many
AWSSILSNQPQH	TRBJ1-5	TRBV30	NA	NA
ASSADLKTYEQY	TRBJ2-7	TRBV9	NA	many
ASSLTPSDEQY	TRBJ2-7	TRBV7-3	NA	NA
ASRGVSGTYNEQF	TRBJ2-1	TRBV6-1	TRBD2	NA
SARAQGLTSSYNEQF	TRBJ2-1	TRBV20-1	NA	NA
ASSLNAQVTQY	TRBJ2-5	TRBV12-3/TRBV12-4	NA	many
ASSQDNRALEQY	TRBJ2-7	TRBV3-1	NA	NA
ASRGWGVYNEQF	TRBJ2-1	TRBV6-1	NA	few
ASSLSDSAFYGYT	TRBJ1-2	TRBV5-6	NA	few
ASSIIAGGETQY	TRBJ2-5	TRBV7-9	TRBD2	many
ASREQGTGELF	TRBJ2-2	TRBV2	TRBD1	few
ASSSGRQGHYGYT	TRBJ1-2	TRBV5-4	TRBD1	few